This entry concerns a single T cell receptor beta chain. The repertoire was sequenced with immunoSEQ multiplex PCR; TCRdb's copy has only in-frame clones and lacks some. This sample yields under 90,000 clones, of which 90% to 95% are seen a single time; about 1.4% belongs to the top ten. Germline V lookup: CDR1 SGHTA, CDR2 FQGNSA. CDR3 size: 17 residues. After removal of 5 bases from V and 4 bases from J, the junction contained 10 bases not matched to a gene. This record comes from a study of Tregs in tolerant kidney transplant recipients. Recipients received nonmyeloablative bone marrow transplants from related graft donors, with transient mixed chimerism.

The rearrangement links TRBV7-2 to TRBJ2-1; 11 bases match TRBD2. This receptor was obtained from a human patient who received a combined kidney and bone marrow transplant. Some T cells may be the graft donor's. Sequencing was performed on CD4+ T cells from blood (PBMCs), taken 24 months after the transplant. This CDR3 is CASSPRYSGGAYNEQFF. The CDR3 region has the DNA TGTGCCAGCAGCCCCCGTTATAGCGGGGGGGCGTACAATGAGCAGTTCTTC. The full variable domain, with the rest looked up from reference TRBV7-2 and TRBJ2-1, is GAGVSQSPSNKVTEKGKDVELRCDPISGHTALYWYRQSLGQGLEFLIYFQGNSAPDKSGLPSDRFSAERTGGSVSTLTIQRTQQEDSAVYLCASSPRYSGGAYNEQFFGPGTRLTVL.